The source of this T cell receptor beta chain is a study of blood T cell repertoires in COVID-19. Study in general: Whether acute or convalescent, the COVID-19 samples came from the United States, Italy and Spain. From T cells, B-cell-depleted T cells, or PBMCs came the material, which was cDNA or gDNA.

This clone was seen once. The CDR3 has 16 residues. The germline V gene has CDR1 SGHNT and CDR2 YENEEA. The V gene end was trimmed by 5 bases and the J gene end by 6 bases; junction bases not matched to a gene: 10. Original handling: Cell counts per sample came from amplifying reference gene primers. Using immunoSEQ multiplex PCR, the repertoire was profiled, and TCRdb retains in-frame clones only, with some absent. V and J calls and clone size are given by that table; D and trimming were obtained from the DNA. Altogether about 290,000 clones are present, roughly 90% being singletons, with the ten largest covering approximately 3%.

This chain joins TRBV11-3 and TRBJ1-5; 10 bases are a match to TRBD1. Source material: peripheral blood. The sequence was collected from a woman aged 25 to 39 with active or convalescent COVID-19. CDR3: CASSALLTGGCQPQHF. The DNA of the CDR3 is TGTGCCAGCAGCGCCCTACTGACAGGGGGCTGTCAGCCCCAGCATTTT.